This T cell receptor (beta chain) was captured in a study of PD-1 blockade in mismatch repair-deficient tumors. Mismatch repair deficiency was confirmed in all patients, by PCR or immunohistochemistry. A few pembrolizumab responders had their TCRs sequenced. TCRdb keeps only in-frame clones here, not all; method: immunoSEQ multiplex PCR. The sample includes approximately 130,000 clones, approximately 90% seen only once; the top ten take approximately 12%. The V end was cut by 7 bases, the J end by 3 bases, with 15 bases between. From germline, CDR1 is LNHDA and CDR2 SQIVND (reference sequence). CDR3 length: 14 amino acids.

This specimen was peripheral blood, taken 44 weeks after starting pembrolizumab. The chain has TRBV19 and TRBJ1-1; possible D gene TRBD1, 5 bases. The TCR was taken from an adult with mismatch repair-deficient cancer. The CDR3 DNA is TGTGCCAGTAATTGGGGCAGAGGGGACACTGAAGCTTTCTTT. This codes for CASNWGRGDTEAFF.